This is a list of T cell receptor beta chains from one sample in a study of T cell responses to AZD1222 COVID-19 vaccine. Only in-frame clones appear in the TCRdb table, and some are missing; sequencing was by immunoSEQ multiplex PCR. The sample includes over 100,000 clones, less than 95% of them seen just once. The sample consisted of peripheral blood, taken on day 0 of AZD1222 vaccination. The receptor set was obtained from an adult in good health. Each CDR3 is given with its conserved first and last residue. A D gene is named only where the DNA matches it firmly. The size entry is marked missing in some rows and otherwise reads once, few, many or a size class.

j_gene: TRBJ1-5
d_gene: TRBD1
abundance: -
len: 18
v_gene: TRBV7-9
CDR3aa: CASSARTGGLGSNQPQHF
CDR3nt: TGTGCCAGCAGCGCCCGGACAGGGGGCTTGGGGAGCAATCAGCCCCAGCATTTT

j_gene: TRBJ2-3
d_gene: -
abundance: -
len: 13
v_gene: TRBV10-3
CDR3aa: CAITPGRSDTQYF
CDR3nt: TGTGCCATCACTCCGGGAAGGTCGGATACGCAGTATTTT

j_gene: TRBJ1-1
d_gene: -
abundance: -
len: 15
v_gene: TRBV6-5
CDR3aa: CASSYSIQPNTEAFF
CDR3nt: TGTGCCAGCAGTTACTCGATCCAGCCGAACACTGAAGCTTTCTTT

j_gene: TRBJ2-2
d_gene: -
abundance: -
len: 14
v_gene: TRBV19
CDR3aa: CASRPGRYTGELFF
CDR3nt: TGTGCCAGTAGACCGGGCAGATACACCGGGGAGCTGTTTTTT

j_gene: TRBJ1-6
d_gene: -
abundance: -
len: 15
v_gene: TRBV9
CDR3aa: CASSLATGTHSPLHF
CDR3nt: TGTGCCAGCAGCCTCGCCACAGGGACACATTCACCCCTCCACTTT

j_gene: TRBJ2-1
d_gene: TRBD1
abundance: -
len: 14
v_gene: TRBV11-2
CDR3aa: CASRQDRGRNEQFF
CDR3nt: TGTGCCAGCAGACAGGACAGGGGGCGGAATGAGCAGTTCTTC

j_gene: TRBJ1-1
d_gene: -
abundance: -
len: 15
v_gene: TRBV30
CDR3aa: CAWSVRKERGTEAFF
CDR3nt: TGTGCCTGGAGTGTACGCAAGGAAAGGGGGACTGAAGCTTTCTTT

j_gene: TRBJ2-2
d_gene: -
abundance: -
len: 16
v_gene: TRBV7-6
CDR3aa: CASSSPQGRLTGELFF
CDR3nt: TGTGCCAGCAGCTCTCCGCAGGGAAGGTTGACCGGGGAGCTGTTTTTT

j_gene: TRBJ1-1
d_gene: -
abundance: -
len: 17
v_gene: TRBV10-1
CDR3aa: CASSPGWGADVNTEAFF
CDR3nt: TGCGCCAGCAGCCCTGGTTGGGGGGCGGACGTGAACACTGAAGCTTTCTTT

j_gene: TRBJ1-3
d_gene: TRBD1
abundance: -
len: 15
v_gene: TRBV4-3
CDR3aa: CASSQGTGIGNTIYF
CDR3nt: TGCGCCAGCAGCCAAGGGACAGGCATTGGAAACACCATATATTTT

j_gene: TRBJ2-3
d_gene: -
abundance: -
len: 15
v_gene: TRBV5-4
CDR3aa: CASRLLGGASDTQYF
CDR3nt: TGTGCCAGCAGGTTGCTTGGGGGGGCGTCAGATACGCAGTATTTT

j_gene: TRBJ2-2
d_gene: -
abundance: -
len: 14
v_gene: TRBV7-3
CDR3aa: CASSSGLLDGELFF
CDR3nt: TGTGCCAGCAGCTCCGGACTCCTCGACGGGGAGCTGTTTTTT

j_gene: TRBJ2-6
d_gene: -
abundance: -
len: 16
v_gene: TRBV5-4
CDR3aa: CASSLAGVAGANVLTF
CDR3nt: TGTGCCAGCAGCTTGGCAGGGGTGGCCGGGGCCAACGTCCTGACTTTC

j_gene: TRBJ2-2
d_gene: -
abundance: -
len: 16
v_gene: TRBV25-1
CDR3aa: CASSEFGAMNTGELFF
CDR3nt: TGTGCCAGCAGTGAATTCGGGGCCATGAACACCGGGGAGCTGTTTTTT

j_gene: TRBJ2-5
d_gene: TRBD2
abundance: -
len: 15
v_gene: TRBV27
CDR3aa: CASSFSSGGPQTQYF
CDR3nt: TGTGCCAGCAGTTTTTCTAGCGGGGGCCCCCAGACCCAGTACTTC

j_gene: TRBJ1-1
d_gene: -
abundance: -
len: 14
v_gene: TRBV28
CDR3aa: CASSLLTANTEAFF
CDR3nt: TGTGCCAGCAGTTTATTGACAGCGAACACTGAAGCTTTCTTT

j_gene: TRBJ2-7
d_gene: TRBD1
abundance: -
len: 11
v_gene: TRBV12-3/TRBV12-4
CDR3aa: CASSARGEQYF
CDR3nt: TGTGCCAGCAGTGCCAGGGGGGAGCAGTACTTC

j_gene: TRBJ2-1
d_gene: -
abundance: once
len: 18
v_gene: TRBV5-1
CDR3aa: CASSLGRTRITSYNEQFF
CDR3nt: TGCGCCAGCAGCTTGGGTAGGACAAGAATAACCTCCTACAATGAGCAGTTCTTC

j_gene: TRBJ2-2
d_gene: TRBD2
abundance: once
len: 16
v_gene: TRBV9
CDR3aa: CASSPPTSGPTGELFF
CDR3nt: TGTGCCAGCAGCCCCCCGACTAGCGGACCCACCGGGGAGCTGTTTTTT

j_gene: TRBJ1-2
d_gene: -
abundance: once
len: 13
v_gene: TRBV28
CDR3aa: CASSIDQGLGYTF
CDR3nt: TGTGCCAGCAGTATCGATCAGGGACTCGGCTACACCTTC

j_gene: TRBJ1-2
d_gene: TRBD1
abundance: -
len: 15
v_gene: TRBV7-2
CDR3aa: CASSFQGASNYGYTF
CDR3nt: TGTGCCAGCAGCTTTCAGGGGGCGTCTAACTATGGCTACACCTTC

j_gene: TRBJ1-2
d_gene: -
abundance: -
len: 11
v_gene: TRBV12-3/TRBV12-4
CDR3aa: CASTTIYGYTF
CDR3nt: TGTGCCAGCACAACAATCTATGGCTACACCTTC

j_gene: TRBJ1-2
d_gene: TRBD1
abundance: once
len: 12
v_gene: TRBV11-1
CDR3aa: CASSPGQGGYTF
CDR3nt: TGTGCCAGCAGCCCGGGACAGGGGGGCTACACCTTC

j_gene: TRBJ1-6
d_gene: TRBD1
abundance: -
len: 14
v_gene: TRBV7-8
CDR3aa: CASSPGQGNSPLHF
CDR3nt: TGTGCCAGCAGCCCGGGACAGGGTAATTCACCCCTCCACTTT

j_gene: TRBJ2-7
d_gene: -
abundance: -
len: 13
v_gene: TRBV9
CDR3aa: CASSVQSGREQYF
CDR3nt: TGTGCCAGCAGCGTACAGTCTGGTCGCGAGCAGTACTTC

j_gene: TRBJ2-5
d_gene: -
abundance: -
len: 14
v_gene: TRBV5-1
CDR3aa: CASSGRDPKETQYF
CDR3nt: TGCGCCAGCAGCGGCCGAGATCCAAAAGAGACCCAGTACTTC

j_gene: TRBJ1-1
d_gene: TRBD1
abundance: -
len: 15
v_gene: TRBV7-2
CDR3aa: CASSTQTGGGTEAFF
CDR3nt: TGTGCCAGCAGCACCCAGACAGGGGGCGGCACTGAAGCTTTCTTT

j_gene: TRBJ1-3
d_gene: -
abundance: -
len: 14
v_gene: TRBV5-4
CDR3aa: CASSLGRSGNTIYF
CDR3nt: TGTGCCAGCAGCTTAGGCCGCTCTGGAAACACCATATATTTT

j_gene: TRBJ2-7
d_gene: -
abundance: -
len: 11
v_gene: TRBV3-1/TRBV3-2
CDR3aa: CASSQGGGQYF
CDR3nt: TGTGCCAGCAGCCAGGGCGGTGGGCAGTACTTC

j_gene: TRBJ2-2
d_gene: -
abundance: -
len: 14
v_gene: TRBV7-9
CDR3aa: CASSLRMVVGELFF
CDR3nt: TGTGCCAGCAGCTTGCGAATGGTGGTCGGGGAGCTGTTTTTT

j_gene: TRBJ1-3
d_gene: -
abundance: -
len: 16
v_gene: TRBV19
CDR3aa: CASSLGHPSSGNTIYF
CDR3nt: TGTGCCAGTAGTTTGGGACACCCGAGCTCTGGAAACACCATATATTTT

j_gene: TRBJ1-2
d_gene: -
abundance: -
len: 15
v_gene: TRBV15
CDR3aa: CATSREVTGNYGYTF
CDR3nt: TGTGCCACCAGCAGAGAAGTGACAGGCAACTATGGCTACACCTTC

j_gene: TRBJ1-2
d_gene: -
abundance: -
len: 14
v_gene: TRBV5-1
CDR3aa: CASSLRQEAYGYTF
CDR3nt: TGCGCCAGCAGCTTGAGGCAGGAAGCCTATGGCTACACCTTC

j_gene: TRBJ2-7
d_gene: -
abundance: -
len: 14
v_gene: TRBV5-1
CDR3aa: CASSLVGVAYEQYF
CDR3nt: TGCGCCAGCAGCTTGGTAGGGGTGGCCTACGAGCAGTACTTC

j_gene: TRBJ1-5
d_gene: -
abundance: -
len: 15
v_gene: TRBV28
CDR3aa: CASSLPPGGNQPQHF
CDR3nt: TGTGCCAGCAGTTTACCCCCCGGGGGCAATCAGCCCCAGCATTTT

j_gene: TRBJ2-2
d_gene: TRBD1
abundance: -
len: 16
v_gene: TRBV7-2
CDR3aa: CASSLATGQGSGELFF
CDR3nt: TGTGCCAGCAGCTTAGCGACGGGACAGGGGTCCGGGGAGCTGTTTTTT

j_gene: TRBJ2-5
d_gene: -
abundance: -
len: 14
v_gene: TRBV5-4
CDR3aa: CASTLDGLEETQYF
CDR3nt: TGTGCCAGCACCCTGGACGGCCTGGAAGAGACCCAGTACTTC

j_gene: TRBJ2-7
d_gene: -
abundance: -
len: 13
v_gene: TRBV14
CDR3aa: CASSQELGPKQYF
CDR3nt: TGTGCCAGCAGCCAAGAACTTGGACCTAAGCAGTACTTC

j_gene: TRBJ1-2
d_gene: TRBD1
abundance: -
len: 15
v_gene: TRBV3-1/TRBV3-2
CDR3aa: CASSPWTGANYGYTF
CDR3nt: TGTGCCAGCAGCCCCTGGACAGGGGCTAACTATGGCTACACCTTC

j_gene: TRBJ1-6
d_gene: -
abundance: many
len: 14
v_gene: TRBV2
CDR3aa: CASSVGFGNSPLHF
CDR3nt: TGTGCCAGCAGCGTAGGTTTTGGGAATTCACCCCTCCACTTT

j_gene: TRBJ2-2
d_gene: TRBD1
abundance: few
len: 17
v_gene: TRBV5-6
CDR3aa: CASSLISFTGAFGELFF
CDR3nt: TGTGCCAGCAGCTTGATATCGTTCACAGGGGCATTTGGGGAGCTGTTTTTT

j_gene: TRBJ2-3
d_gene: -
abundance: -
len: 14
v_gene: TRBV9
CDR3aa: CASTPGGGIDTQYF
CDR3nt: TGTGCCAGCACCCCGGGGGGCGGGATAGATACGCAGTATTTT

j_gene: TRBJ1-5
d_gene: TRBD1
abundance: -
len: 14
v_gene: TRBV6-5
CDR3aa: CASRGQGSNQPQHF
CDR3nt: TGTGCCAGCAGGGGACAGGGTAGCAATCAGCCCCAGCATTTT

j_gene: TRBJ2-2
d_gene: -
abundance: few
len: 16
v_gene: TRBV4-3
CDR3aa: CASSQEDSPNTGELFF
CDR3nt: TGCGCCAGCAGCCAAGAAGACAGTCCGAACACCGGGGAGCTGTTTTTT

j_gene: TRBJ1-4
d_gene: -
abundance: -
len: 17
v_gene: TRBV4-3
CDR3aa: CASSQVGSGATNEKLFF
CDR3nt: TGCGCCAGCAGCCAAGTCGGAAGCGGGGCAACTAATGAAAAACTGTTTTTT

j_gene: TRBJ1-5
d_gene: -
abundance: -
len: 15
v_gene: TRBV27
CDR3aa: CASSPQGYGNQPQHF
CDR3nt: TGTGCCAGCAGTCCCCAGGGATATGGCAATCAGCCCCAGCATTTT

j_gene: TRBJ1-2
d_gene: -
abundance: -
len: 12
v_gene: TRBV27
CDR3aa: CASKGPHYGYTF
CDR3nt: TGTGCCAGCAAGGGCCCCCACTATGGCTACACCTTC

j_gene: TRBJ1-6
d_gene: -
abundance: -
len: 15
v_gene: TRBV28
CDR3aa: CASAVIGVSNSPLHF
CDR3nt: TGTGCCAGCGCCGTTATCGGGGTATCCAATTCACCCCTCCACTTT

j_gene: TRBJ1-1
d_gene: -
abundance: -
len: 12
v_gene: TRBV18
CDR3aa: CASSPLNTEAFF
CDR3nt: TGTGCCAGCTCACCCCTTAACACTGAAGCTTTCTTT

j_gene: TRBJ2-4
d_gene: -
abundance: -
len: 14
v_gene: TRBV3-1/TRBV3-2
CDR3aa: CASSPQRGKNIQYF
CDR3nt: TGTGCCAGCAGCCCCCAGCGAGGCAAAAACATTCAGTACTTC

j_gene: TRBJ1-6
d_gene: TRBD1
abundance: few
len: 17
v_gene: TRBV27
CDR3aa: CASSLRAGQVYNSPLHF
CDR3nt: TGTGCCAGCAGTTTACGAGCAGGACAGGTCTATAATTCACCCCTCCACTTT

j_gene: TRBJ1-2
d_gene: -
abundance: -
len: 14
v_gene: TRBV5-8
CDR3aa: CASSLAGQLYGYTF
CDR3nt: TGTGCCAGCAGCTTGGCTGGACAGCTTTATGGCTACACCTTC

j_gene: TRBJ1-1
d_gene: -
abundance: -
len: 13
v_gene: TRBV5-1
CDR3aa: CASSLQGNTEAFF
CDR3nt: TGCGCCAGCAGCCTACAGGGGAACACTGAAGCTTTCTTT

j_gene: TRBJ2-5
d_gene: -
abundance: -
len: 14
v_gene: TRBV7-2
CDR3aa: CASSLGGPQETQYF
CDR3nt: TGTGCCAGCAGCTTAGGGGGACCTCAAGAGACCCAGTACTTC

j_gene: TRBJ2-2
d_gene: TRBD2
abundance: -
len: 17
v_gene: TRBV5-1
CDR3aa: CASSLIPSGSRTGELFF
CDR3nt: TGCGCCAGCAGCTTGATCCCTAGCGGGTCCCGCACCGGGGAGCTGTTTTTT

j_gene: TRBJ1-1
d_gene: -
abundance: few
len: 16
v_gene: TRBV7-2
CDR3aa: CASSLHLPRVGTEAFF
CDR3nt: TGTGCCAGCAGCCTACACCTACCCCGAGTTGGGACTGAAGCTTTCTTT

j_gene: TRBJ1-1
d_gene: TRBD1
abundance: -
len: 12
v_gene: TRBV9
CDR3aa: CASSPGQGGAFF
CDR3nt: TGTGCCAGCAGCCCTGGACAGGGTGGTGCTTTCTTT

j_gene: TRBJ2-7
d_gene: -
abundance: -
len: 14
v_gene: TRBV6-5
CDR3aa: CASRKLDPIYEQYF
CDR3nt: TGTGCCAGCAGAAAACTCGACCCAATCTACGAGCAGTACTTC

j_gene: TRBJ2-7
d_gene: -
abundance: -
len: 14
v_gene: TRBV10-3
CDR3aa: CAISWSTETYEQYF
CDR3nt: TGTGCCATCAGTTGGTCGACAGAAACCTACGAGCAGTACTTC

j_gene: TRBJ2-1
d_gene: TRBD2
abundance: -
len: 17
v_gene: TRBV4-1
CDR3aa: CASSQDELAGGHNEQFF
CDR3nt: TGCGCCAGCAGCCAAGATGAACTAGCGGGGGGCCACAATGAGCAGTTCTTC